The T cell receptor (beta chain) under discussion was sequenced for a study of CD8 T cells in Susac syndrome. Random-hexamer reverse transcription was applied to about 0.45 to 1 ug RNA. Each CDR3 protein is one row after TCRdb ran MiXCR on the immunoSEQ multiplex PCR reads. The sample has under 85,000 distinct CDR3 sequences, 94% seen once. Germline CDR1 reads LNHNV; CDR2 reads YYDKDF (reference sequence). V was shortened by 8 bases and J by 2 bases, with 10 bases between the two germline ends. The CDR3 runs 13 residues. The source material was CD8+ T cells from PBMCs. The rearrangement links TRBV15 to TRBJ1-5; D remains ambiguous. This receptor was taken from a human donor with Susac syndrome. The CDR3 sequence: CATADRGNQPQHF. The CDR3 bases are TGTGCCACCGCCGATCGGGGCAATCAGCCCCAGCATTTT.